This T cell receptor (beta chain) came from a study of CD8 T cells in ankylosing spondylitis. Molecular-barcoded quantitative 5'-RACE produced these TCR beta libraries. TCRdb re-analysed the 5' RACE reads in MiXCR, keeping a single row per CDR3 protein. The data contain about 220,000 distinct CDR3 sequences, around 7.9% of them singletons. CDR1 and CDR2 from the germline V gene are LGHNA and YSLEER. The CDR3 sequence is 17 residues long. After removal of 1 base from V and 2 bases from J, the junction contained 8 bases not matched to a gene. Notes on this clonotype: The antigen is unknown.

Study findings and constraints: Blood of patients with ankylosing spondylitis appeared to be characterized by a TCR beta motif of eight highly homologous variants. According to the report, clones linked to the disease were significantly enriched in matched synovial fluid samples taken from ankylosing spondylitis patients. A CD8+ phenotype characterized the disease-linked clones, which were relatively rare in peripheral blood. Past studies reported some motif variants in reactive arthritis synovial fluid and blood.

The sequence was collected from a male donor with ankylosing spondylitis. The chain joins TRBV4-3 to TRBJ1-2; 9 nucleotides agree with TRBD1. Sequenced sample: blood, either unsorted or a sorted T cell fraction (not recorded which). The CDR3 region has the DNA TGCGCCAGCAGCCAAGTCAGGACAGGGGCGAAAAACTATGGCTACACCTTC. This translates into CASSQVRTGAKNYGYTF.